This TCR beta chain emerged from a study of blood T cell repertoires in COVID-19. Background on the study: The samples span acute and convalescent COVID-19 from the United States, Italy and Spain. T cells, B-cell-depleted T cells, or PBMCs supplied cDNA or gDNA.

In the study's own analysis: Amplification with reference gene primers provided the estimates of nucleated cell counts. The protocol was immunoSEQ multiplex PCR, while the TCRdb copy is restricted to in-frame clones and leaves out a portion. The V and J calls and clone size were taken over from that table, and D and trimming were inferred from the DNA. The sample lists 200,000 or so clones, about 80% occurring once. This clone was seen once. Sequencing was performed on peripheral blood. The origin of this receptor is a woman aged 25 to 39 who had recovered from COVID-19.

This CDR3 is CASSTAGASYSPLHF. Here the CDR3 DNA reads TGTGCCAGCAGTACAGCGGGGGCTTCATATTCACCCCTCCACTTT. The chain combines TRBV21-1 with TRBJ1-6. TRBV21-1 is a pseudogene. The CDR3 has 15 residues.